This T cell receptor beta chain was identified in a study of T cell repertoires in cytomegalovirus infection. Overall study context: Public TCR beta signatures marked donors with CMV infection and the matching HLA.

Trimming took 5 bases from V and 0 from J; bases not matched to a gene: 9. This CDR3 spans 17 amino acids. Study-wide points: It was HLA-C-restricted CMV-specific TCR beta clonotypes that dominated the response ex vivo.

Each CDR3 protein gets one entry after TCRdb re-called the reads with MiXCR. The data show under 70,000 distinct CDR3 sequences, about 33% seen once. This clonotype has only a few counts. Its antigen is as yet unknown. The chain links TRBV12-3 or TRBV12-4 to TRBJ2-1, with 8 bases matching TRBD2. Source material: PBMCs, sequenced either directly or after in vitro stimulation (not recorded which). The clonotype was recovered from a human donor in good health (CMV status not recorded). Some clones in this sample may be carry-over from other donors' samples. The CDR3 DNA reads TGTGCCAGCAGTCCCGGCCTAGCGGGCCTCTCCTACAATGAGCAGTTCTTC. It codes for CASSPGLAGLSYNEQFF.